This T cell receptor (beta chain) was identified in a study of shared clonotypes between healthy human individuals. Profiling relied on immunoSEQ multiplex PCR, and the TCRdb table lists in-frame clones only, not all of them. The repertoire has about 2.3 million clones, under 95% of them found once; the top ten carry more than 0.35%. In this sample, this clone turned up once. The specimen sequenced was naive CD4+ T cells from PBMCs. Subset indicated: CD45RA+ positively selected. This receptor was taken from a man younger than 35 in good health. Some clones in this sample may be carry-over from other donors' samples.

The CDR3 here is CAWDKGDTEAFF. In nucleotides, the CDR3 is TGTGCCTGGGACAAAGGGGACACTGAAGCTTTCTTT. The chain is built from TRBV30 and TRBJ1-1, with D tentatively TRBD1 (5 bases). This CDR3 has 12 amino acids. V lost 5 bases and J lost 3, with 10 bases in between. CDR1 GTSNPN and CDR2 SVGIG come from the germline V gene (reference sequence).